The 11 T cell receptor beta chains below come from one sample, sequenced in a study of a mutant IDH1 vaccine in newly diagnosed glioma (dated by TCRdb to 2020 to 2022). According to the study, the label for this sample's time point signals: week 35, safety follow-up. Every vaccine dose consisted of 300 ug of a 20-mer mutant IDH1 peptide in Montanide, administered subcutaneously together with topical imiquimod. These TCRs are of unknown antigen specificity. Receptor amplification or capture employed the immunoSEQ multiplex PCR assay. TCRdb's version of the immuneACCESS table is confined to in-frame rearrangements and falls short of the full clone set. An unresolved V gene accounts for under half of the shortfall where checked; the remainder is of unknown origin. The sample has tens of thousands of clones on record, 80% to 95% of them singletons. Clones ranked in the top ten supply roughly 2.4% of the sample.

The sequencing here drew on PBMCs, taken from a glioma patient whose treatment included an IDH1 peptide vaccine. The origin of the receptors is a man aged 45 to 65 with glioma.

This sequence joins TRBV15 and TRBJ2-3, with TRBD1 identical over 8 bases. The germline V gene encodes CDR1 LNHNV and CDR2 YYDKDF (reference sequence). This CDR3 has 17 amino acids. V lost 0 bases to trimming and J lost 1 base; unmatched junction nucleotides: 6. The CDR3 coding sequence is TGTGCCACCAGCAGAGATCTTAAGACAGGGGGCACAGATACGCAGTATTTT. Translated, it gives CATSRDLKTGGTDTQYF.

The gene calls are TRBV28 and TRBJ2-3; maybe TRBD2 (5 bases). CDR1 MDHEN and CDR2 SYDVKM come from the germline V gene. There are 12 residues in the CDR3. With 9 bases removed from V and 1 base from J, the gap between germline ends came to 8 bases. As DNA, the CDR3 is TGTGCCAGTAAGAGGGGCACAGATACGCAGTATTTT. Translating it yields CASKRGTDTQYF.

This chain uses TRBV2 with TRBJ2-7; 9 bases are a match to TRBD2. This CDR3 spans 14 amino acids. In germline, CDR1 is SNHLY, CDR2 FYNNEI. Trimming cost V 6 bases and J 0 bases; bases outside gene matches: 3. CDR3 in DNA: TGTGCCAGCAGCGTTAGCGGGAGCTCCTACGAGCAGTACTTC. Translating it yields CASSVSGSSYEQYF.

V is TRBV6-1 and J is TRBJ1-2; 10 bases agree with TRBD1. This CDR3 has 14 residues. The V gene end was trimmed by 7 bases and the J gene end by 2 bases; junction bases not matched to a gene: 4. Germline values: CDR1 MNHNS, CDR2 SASEGT. For the CDR3, the DNA is TGTGCCAGCAACTCGGGACAGGGGAACTATGGCTACACCTTC. Protein sequence: CASNSGQGNYGYTF.

The gene calls are TRBV18 and TRBJ1-1; D possibly corresponds to TRBD1 (5 bases). V lost 3 bases and J 4 bases, leaving 18 bases between the germline ends. The CDR3 is made up of 16 amino acids. CDR1 and CDR2 (germline): KGHSH, LQKENI. The CDR3 here is CASSPQGLGEGTEAFF. In DNA, the CDR3 is TGTGCCAGCTCACCTCAAGGATTGGGGGAAGGCACTGAAGCTTTCTTT.

This chain connects TRBV12-5 to TRBJ1-5; D may be TRBD1 (5 bases). V gave up 0 bases and J gave up 6 bases, with 15 bases separating them. CDR1 LGHNT and CDR2 FRNRAP come from the germline V gene. This CDR3 is 16 amino acids long. CDR3 sequence: CASGLVLGTRGQPQHF. In nucleotides, the CDR3 is TGTGCTAGTGGTTTGGTTCTGGGGACGAGGGGTCAGCCCCAGCATTTT. The entire variable domain, with the rest obtained from reference TRBV12-5 and TRBJ1-5, is as follows: DARVTQTPRHKVTEMGQEVTMRCQPILGHNTVFWYRQTMMQGLELLAYFRNRAPLDDSGMPKDRFSAEMPDATLATLKIQPSEPRDSAVYFCASGLVLGTRGQPQHFGDGTRLSIL.

This clone was counted a single time. The chain couples TRBV4-1 to TRBJ2-2, with D unclear. The CDR3 runs to 16 residues. The V end was cut by 1 base, the J end by 0 bases, with 9 bases between. Per the germline V gene, CDR1 is MGHRA and CDR2 is YSYEKL. In DNA form, the CDR3 reads TGCGCCAGCAGCCAAGTGGCAGGAACGAACACCGGGGAGCTGTTTTTT. As protein: CASSQVAGTNTGELFF.

This clone was detected only once. This rearrangement joins TRBV12-2 to TRBJ1-2. TRBV12-2 is deemed a pseudogene. The CDR3 runs to 14 residues. The CDR3 loop is CASRDRGGLYGYTF. In DNA, the CDR3 is TGTGCAAGTCGCGACCGTGGCGGCCTCTATGGCTACACCTTC.

V is TRBV29-1 and J is TRBJ1-4; D not certain. The V end lost 6 bases, the J end lost 6 bases, and 11 bases lay between the germline ends. Germline lookup yields CDR1 SQVTM and CDR2 ANQGSEA. The CDR3 consists of 12 residues. CDR3: CSVRLRHEKLFF. For the CDR3, the DNA is TGCAGCGTCAGGCTCCGACATGAAAAACTGTTTTTT. Drawing the rest from reference TRBV29-1 and TRBJ1-4, the complete variable domain is SAVISQKPSRDICQRGTSLTIQCQVDSQVTMMFWYRQQPGQSLTLIATANQGSEATYESGFVIDKFPISRPNLTFSTLTVSNMSPEDSSIYLCSVRLRHEKLFFGSGTQLSVL.

The V gene is TRBV28, the J gene TRBJ1-4; D unresolved. The CDR3 is 15 amino acids. With 3 bases removed from V and 0 bases from J, the gap between germline ends came to 8 bases. CDR1 is MDHEN and CDR2 is SYDVKM in the germline V gene. CDR3 residues: CASSLELATNEKLFF. CDR3 bases: TGTGCCAGCAGTTTGGAGCTTGCAACTAATGAAAAACTGTTTTTT.

The V call is TRBV5-1, the J call TRBJ2-5; 8 bases line up with TRBD1. This CDR3 is 16 amino acids long. V was clipped by 5 bases and J by 5 bases; unmatched bases: 14. The germline CDR1 and CDR2 sequences are SGHRS and YFSETQ. The CDR3 here is CASRAQTGADGETQYF. The CDR3 coding sequence is TGCGCCAGCAGAGCCCAGACAGGGGCGGACGGGGAGACCCAGTACTTC.